This TCR beta chain emerged from a study of control samples from healthy donors and cancer patients. The assay was immunoSEQ multiplex PCR, and TCRdb's table has in-frame clones only and misses some. The data contain 2,900 or so clones, roughly 80% of them singletons. This clonotype originated in a male donor with melanoma. The specimen was formalin-fixed, paraffin-embedded tissue.

CDR3 sequence: CATPNGVGYTF. As DNA, the CDR3 is TGTGCCACCCCTAACGGCGTTGGCTACACCTTC. The chain has TRBV21-1 and TRBJ1-2. TRBV21-1 is a known pseudogene. This CDR3 spans 11 amino acids.